The 3 T cell receptor beta chains given below trace back to one sample, sequenced in a study of radiotherapy plus CTLA-4 blockade in lung cancer. Repertoires were generated with immunoSEQ multiplex PCR, while TCRdb's copy carries only in-frame clones and drops some. The sample holds around 82,000 clones, 84% seen once. Source: peripheral blood, taken from a patient treated with radiotherapy plus ipilimumab. These receptors were taken from a human donor with non-small cell lung cancer who had stable disease on radiotherapy plus ipilimumab.

The genes are TRBV9 and TRBJ1-1; TRBD1 agrees at 7 bases. This CDR3 has 14 residues. The V segment lost 2 bases and the J segment 5 bases; nucleotides outside the gene matches: 6. Germline values: CDR1 SGDLS, CDR2 YYNGEE. The CDR3 loop reads CASSVQGVGTEAFF. As DNA, the CDR3 is TGTGCCAGCAGCGTTCAGGGGGTGGGGACTGAAGCTTTCTTT.

J is TRBJ2-6 and V is TRBV5-1; weak D call: TRBD1 (5 bases). The length of the CDR3 is 13 residues. V lost 7 bases, J lost 2 bases, and 7 bases lay in between. Looked up from germline, CDR1 is SGHRS and CDR2 is YFSETQ. CDR3 loop: CASLGAGANVLTF. DNA for the CDR3: TGCGCCAGCCTAGGGGCTGGGGCCAACGTCCTGACTTTC.

The rearrangement links TRBV28 to TRBJ1-5; D ambiguous. CDR3 length: 15 residues. Trimming removed 2 bases from V and 3 bases from J, with 11 bases in between. Germline lookup yields CDR1 MDHEN and CDR2 SYDVKM. The CDR3 reads CASSLTVPYNQPQHF. The CDR3 nucleotides are TGTGCCAGCAGTTTAACGGTGCCTTACAATCAGCCCCAGCATTTT. Variable domain in full (rest from reference TRBV28 and TRBJ1-5): DVKVTQSSRYLVKRTGEKVFLECVQDMDHENMFWYRQDPGLGLRLIYFSYDVKMKEKGDIPEGYSVSREKKERFSLILESASTNQTSMYLCASSLTVPYNQPQHFGDGTRLSIL.